The TCR beta chain under discussion was sequenced for a study of T-cell reconstitution after alpha-beta-depleted transplantation in children. General observations from the study: It was reported that alpha-beta T cells came from several hundred expanded graft clones (about two months after transplant). It was newly produced T cells that mostly accounted for T-cell counts and diversity one year after transplant.

Unique molecular identifiers were built into the TCRbeta library. TCRdb redid the calling of the PCR reads with MiXCR, one entry per CDR3 protein. The profile covers about 300,000 distinct CDR3 sequences, with just over 7.5% appearing a single time and over 7.5% taken by the ten largest. This clonotype was seen repeatedly, ten times or more. No antigen is known for it. The CDR3 totals 17 residues. Germline V gives CDR1 MNHEY, CDR2 SMNVEV (reference sequence). J gave up 3 bases and V 7 bases, and 12 bases lay outside the gene matches. Sample: peripheral blood, taken 360 days after TCRalphabeta/CD19-depleted stem cell transplant. The receptor was isolated from a female patient aged 2-9 years who had a stem cell transplant for Fanconi anemia, so the T cells may come from the graft donor. V and J are TRBV27 and TRBJ2-1, with 10 positions matching TRBD2. The CDR3 region has the DNA TGTGCCAGCACAGCTTTCACTAGCGGGGTTCTCTACAATGAGCAGTTCTTC. Translating it yields CASTAFTSGVLYNEQFF.